The clone carrying this T cell receptor (beta chain) was seen at least ten times. Its antigen is undetermined. These data come from a study of T cells after yellow fever vaccination. On the study more broadly: The authors prepared low-cell-number fractions using SMART-Seq v4 Ultra Low Input. General study results and limits: High-abundance clonotypes from the bulk population could contaminate FACS-sorted repertoires.

Universal primer sites and UMIs were introduced during 5'RACE template-switching synthesis of TCR cDNA. TCRdb processed the 5' RACE reads anew with MiXCR; each CDR3 protein has one entry. The profile shows 65,000 to 90,000 distinct CDR3 sequences, roughly 7.4% of them singletons. The sample in question was CD8+ T cells sorted from PBMCs, obtained on the day of the yellow fever booster vaccination. This TCR came from a man aged 30 to 39 who received the YFV17D yellow fever vaccine.

The CDR3 region is CSVDPGLSTGELFF. In DNA, the CDR3 is TGCAGCGTGGACCCCGGGCTTTCAACCGGGGAGCTGTTTTTT. The gene calls are TRBV29-1 and TRBJ2-2; no reliable D call. CDR3 length equals 14 residues. Trimming left V 6 bases short and J 5 bases short, with 16 bases between. In germline, CDR1 is SQVTM, CDR2 ANQGSEA.